The 26 T cell receptor beta chains below all came from one sample that was sequenced in a study of shared clonotypes between healthy human individuals. Profiling relied on immunoSEQ multiplex PCR, and the TCRdb table lists in-frame clones only, not all of them. The sample lists millions of clones, about 95% occurring once. In the naive CD8 group, cells lacked CD45RO and were positively selected for CCR7, so terminally differentiated effector memory CD45RA+ cells were left out. The sample consisted of naive CD8+ T cells sorted from blood. The receptors were sampled from a man between 18 and 35 years old in good health.

As for this clone: One junction end does not reproduce the germline sequence, and a read error may be involved. The chain recombines TRBV4-3 with TRBJ2-1, with 7 bases lining up with TRBD2. The V gene's germline CDR1 is LGHNA and CDR2 YSLEER. This CDR3 is built from 13 residues. CDR3 bases: TGCGCCAGCAGCCAAGAGGGAGGGTGGGAGCGGTTCTTC. It encodes CASSQEGGWERFF.

The chain links TRBV27 to TRBJ1-2; possibly TRBD1 for D (5 bases). The germline gives CDR1 MNHEY, CDR2 SMNVEV (reference sequence). This CDR3 has 12 residues. V was cut by 3 bases and J by 8 bases, with 10 bases left in between. The CDR3 DNA reads TGTGCCAGCAGTTTTAGGGGAAACGGCTACACCTTC. Its translation: CASSFRGNGYTF.

V and J are TRBV5-6 and TRBJ2-2; 10 bases align to TRBD2. Germline assignment: CDR1 SGHDT and CDR2 YYEEEE. V was clipped by 6 bases and J by 1 base; unmatched bases: 6. This CDR3 is built from 16 residues. The CDR3 DNA follows: TGTGCCAGCACTCCCGTAGCGGGAGGGAACACCGGGGAGCTGTTTTTT. Protein sequence: CASTPVAGGNTGELFF.

The chain employs TRBV27 and TRBJ1-1; no reliable D call. Germline V lookup: CDR1 MNHEY, CDR2 SMNVEV (reference sequence). V lost 4 bases to trimming and J lost 1 base, with 16 bases between them. CDR3 size: 16 residues. The CDR3, as DNA: TGTGCCAGCAGTTCTCTCGACGGCCTCGCGAACACTGAAGCTTTCTTT. Residues: CASSSLDGLANTEAFF.

This chain connects TRBV2 to TRBJ1-1; 7 nucleotides agree with TRBD1. The CDR3 runs 13 residues. With V trimmed by 8 bases and J by 0 bases, 3 bases remained unmatched. The V gene's germline CDR1 is SNHLY and CDR2 FYNNEI. The CDR3 loop is CASRDRMNTEAFF. The CDR3 nucleotides are TGTGCCAGCCGGGACAGAATGAACACTGAAGCTTTCTTT.

V and J are TRBV7-9 and TRBJ1-2; no clear D gene. With 1 base removed from V and 2 bases from J, the gap between germline ends came to 8 bases. Germline V gene data show CDR1 as SEHNR and CDR2 as FQNEAQ (reference sequence). The CDR3 covers 14 residues. In nucleotides, the CDR3 is TGTGCCAGCAGCTTAGAGGAGTCAAACTATGGCTACACCTTC. This sequence encodes CASSLEESNYGYTF.

This sequence joins TRBV4-1 and TRBJ2-1; 8 bases align to TRBD1. Germline CDR1 and CDR2: MGHRA and YSYEKL. V gave up 0 bases and J gave up 4 bases; unmatched junction bases: 8. This CDR3 comprises 17 residues. The CDR3 DNA sequence: TGCGCCAGCAGCCAAGATCCGACAGGGGAAGTTTACAATGAGCAGTTCTTC. Translating gives CASSQDPTGEVYNEQFF.

The chain uses TRBV7-9 and TRBJ1-2; possibly TRBD1 for D (6 bases). The CDR3 loop spans 16 amino acids. Trimming removed 5 bases from V and 6 bases from J, with 22 bases in between. CDR1 and CDR2 from the germline V gene are SEHNR and FQNEAQ (reference sequence). CDR3: CASSPRPGGPVDGYTF. CDR3 DNA: TGTGCCAGCAGCCCCCGGCCTGGGGGCCCCGTGGATGGCTACACCTTC. Using reference TRBV7-9 and TRBJ1-2 for the parts outside the CDR3, the full variable domain is DTGVSQNPRHKITKRGQNVTFRCDPISEHNRLYWYRQTLGQGPEFLTYFQNEAQLEKSRLLSDRFSAERPKGSFSTLEIQRTEQGDSAMYLCASSPRPGGPVDGYTFGSGTRLTVV.

This clone was counted once. The V gene is TRBV11-2, the J gene TRBJ2-7, with unresolved D. The CDR3 length is 14 residues. The V end lost 2 bases, the J end lost 2 bases, and 10 bases lay between the germline ends. Germline V lookup: CDR1 SGHAT, CDR2 FQNNGV. The CDR3 bases are TGTGCCAGCAGCTTAATAAACGGAGCCTACGAGCAGTACTTC. Amino acids: CASSLINGAYEQYF.

As regards this clone: Other DNA sequences in this sample translate to the same CDR3. The chain joins TRBV5-4 to TRBJ2-2, with D perhaps TRBD2 (6 bases). The CDR3 length is 15 residues. CDR1 and CDR2 (germline): SGHNT, YYREEE (reference sequence). V shed 4 bases and J shed 0 bases, with 10 bases lying between them. The CDR3, as DNA: TGTGCCAGCAGCCCGCGCGGGACGAACACCGGGGAGCTGTTTTTT. Its translation is CASSPRGTNTGELFF.

The chain employs TRBV7-9 and TRBJ1-2; D might be TRBD1 (5 bases). The CDR3 covers 13 residues. V was shortened by 4 bases and J by 8 bases, with 14 bases between the two germline ends. CDR1 is SEHNR, CDR2 FQNEAQ, per germline (reference sequence). CDR3 protein: CASSSWDEGGYTF. The DNA of the CDR3 is TGTGCCAGCAGCTCTTGGGACGAGGGAGGCTACACCTTC.

This chain uses TRBV7-9 with TRBJ2-5; possible D gene TRBD2, 6 bases. The CDR3 is made up of 15 amino acids. V was trimmed by 1 base and J by 3 bases, leaving 12 bases between them. Germline V lookup: CDR1 SEHNR, CDR2 FQNEAQ (reference sequence). CDR3 DNA: TGTGCCAGCAGCTTAGGGGGCGGGGTCGAAGAGACCCAGTACTTC. It is translated as CASSLGGGVEETQYF.

CDR3 sequence reads: CASSEPSGGNNEQFF. CDR3 sequence (DNA): TGTGCCAGCAGTGAGCCTAGCGGGGGGAACAATGAGCAGTTCTTC. The rearrangement joins TRBV6-1 to TRBJ2-1; 11 positions match TRBD2. This CDR3 comprises 15 residues. Germline V gene sequence: CDR1 MNHNS, CDR2 SASEGT. V was clipped by 3 bases and J by 5 bases; unmatched bases: 3.

The chain employs TRBV4-1 and TRBJ2-1, with 8 nucleotides matching TRBD1. In germline, CDR1 is MGHRA, CDR2 YSYEKL. The length of the CDR3 is 16 residues. The V gene end was trimmed by 5 bases and the J gene end by 0 bases; junction bases not matched to a gene: 6. The CDR3 loop reads CASSSRTGPSYNEQFF. The CDR3 nucleotides read TGCGCCAGCAGCAGCAGGACAGGGCCCTCCTACAATGAGCAGTTCTTC.

The V gene is TRBV30, the J gene TRBJ2-1; D unclear. The CDR3 totals 13 residues. Trimming removed 0 bases at V and 5 bases at J, with 8 bases between. Germline V lookup: CDR1 GTSNPN, CDR2 SVGIG (reference sequence). CDR3 sequence (DNA): TGTGCCTGGAGTGTACTCAGTGACAATGAGCAGTTCTTC. Translating gives CAWSVLSDNEQFF.

The chain employs TRBV7-8 and TRBJ1-5; weak D call: TRBD1 (5 bases). CDR1 is SGHVS and CDR2 is FQNEAQ in the germline V gene. This CDR3 spans 14 amino acids. V was shortened by 1 base and J by 7 bases, with 11 bases between the two germline ends. For the CDR3, the DNA is TGTGCCAGCAGCTTAGAAGGGGCTTGGCAGCCCCAGCATTTT. Translating gives CASSLEGAWQPQHF.

The chain employs TRBV7-9 and TRBJ2-5, with D possibly TRBD2 on 7 matching bases. The germline gives CDR1 SEHNR, CDR2 FQNEAQ (reference sequence). The V end was cut by 7 bases, the J end by 5 bases, with 14 bases between. The length of the CDR3 is 13 residues. CDR3 amino acids: CASKGDYLETQYF. Written as DNA, the CDR3 is TGTGCCAGCAAGGGGGACTACCTGGAGACCCAGTACTTC.

The V call is TRBV6-6, the J call TRBJ2-1, with TRBD2 identical over 10 bases. Trimming cost V 7 bases and J 3 bases; bases outside gene matches: 9. Germline CDR1 is MNHNY and CDR2 is SVGAGI (reference sequence). The CDR3 extends over 16 amino acids. The CDR3 bases are TGTGCCAGCACCCTCTTAGCGGGGGGCCTCTACAATGAGCAGTTCTTC. The encoded protein is CASTLLAGGLYNEQFF.

This clone was seen only once. The rearrangement joins TRBV11-2 to TRBJ2-7; no clear D gene. With 1 base removed from V and 6 bases from J, the gap between germline ends came to 13 bases. Per the germline V gene, CDR1 is SGHAT and CDR2 is FQNNGV. The CDR3 runs to 14 residues. The CDR3 sequence: CASSLGGSLIEQYF. CDR3 sequence (DNA): TGTGCCAGCAGCTTAGGGGGTTCATTAATCGAGCAGTACTTC. The whole variable domain, remainder taken from reference TRBV11-2 and TRBJ2-7, is EAGVAQSPRYKIIEKRQSVAFWCNPISGHATLYWYQQILGQGPKLLIQFQNNGVVDDSQLPKDRFSAERLKGVDSTLKIQPAKLEDSAVYLCASSLGGSLIEQYFGPGTRLTVT.

The CDR3 DNA follows: TGTGCCAGCAGTGGACAGGGGGTTATGTACACTGAAGCTTTCTTT. It encodes CASSGQGVMYTEAFF. V gene TRBV25-1 combines with J gene TRBJ1-1; TRBD1 aligns across 9 bases. This CDR3 is built from 15 residues. The germline gives CDR1 MGHDK, CDR2 SYGVNS. V gave up 4 bases and J gave up 3 bases; unmatched junction bases: 6.

As for this clone: The sample has other DNA sequences that encode this CDR3 too. This chain links TRBV7-9 with TRBJ2-7, with D possibly matching TRBD1 (6 bases). Germline CDR1 reads SEHNR; CDR2 reads FQNEAQ (reference sequence). V lost 3 bases to trimming and J lost 4 bases, with 7 bases between them. This CDR3 contains 12 residues. CDR3 DNA sequence: TGTGCCAGCAGCTTGGGGGCTTACGAGCAGTACTTC. This codes for CASSLGAYEQYF.

The CDR3 sequence is CASSESGTGNQPQHF. The CDR3 bases are TGCGCCAGCAGTGAGTCCGGGACGGGCAATCAGCCCCAGCATTTT. The chain joins TRBV10-2 to TRBJ1-5; TRBD1 is a possible D gene (5 bases). Trimming shortened V by 0 bases and J by 2 bases, and 8 bases separated the two germline ends. Germline lookup yields CDR1 WSHSY and CDR2 SAAADI. The CDR3 has 15 residues.

Note on this clone: Other DNA sequences in this specimen translate into the identical CDR3. V gene TRBV9 combines with J gene TRBJ1-2; TRBD1 aligns across 7 bases. This CDR3 spans 14 amino acids. The V gene's germline CDR1 is SGDLS and CDR2 YYNGEE. With 0 bases clipped from V and 1 base from J, the junction kept 0 bases outside the gene matches. The CDR3 sequence is CASSVGDSNYGYTF. Written as DNA, the CDR3 is TGTGCCAGCAGCGTAGGGGACAGTAACTATGGCTACACCTTC.

The rearrangement uses TRBV6-1 and TRBJ2-7; D may be TRBD1 or TRBD2 (5 bases each). The CDR3 contains 14 residues. Germline V CDR1 and CDR2: MNHNS, SASEGT. V dropped 5 bases and J dropped 1 base, with 12 bases sitting between them. This CDR3 is CASSWDPSSYEQYF. The CDR3 DNA reads as TGTGCCAGCAGTTGGGACCCTTCGTCCTACGAGCAGTACTTC.

The gene calls are TRBV7-8 and TRBJ1-1, with 8 bases aligning to TRBD1. Germline values: CDR1 SGHVS, CDR2 FQNEAQ. Germline trimming cut 5 bases from V and 3 bases from J; bases unmatched to any gene: 5. The CDR3 covers 14 residues. The CDR3 reads CASSIQGAYTEAFF. DNA of the CDR3: TGTGCCAGCAGCATCCAGGGGGCTTACACTGAAGCTTTCTTT.

This sequence joins TRBV7-6 and TRBJ2-7; 7 bases agree with TRBD1. This CDR3 region has 12 residues. The trim removed 5 bases at V and 7 bases at J, leaving 5 bases unmatched. Germline V gene data show CDR1 as SGHVS and CDR2 as FNYEAQ. CDR3 DNA sequence: TGTGCCAGCAGCCCTACAGGGGATGAGCAGTACTTC. Its protein product is CASSPTGDEQYF.